The clone carrying this T cell receptor (beta chain) was detected a few times. The record originates from a study of blood T cell repertoires in COVID-19. About the study: Specimens from acute and convalescent COVID-19 originated in the United States, Italy and Spain. Sample material is recorded as cDNA or gDNA derived from T cells, B-cell-depleted T cells, or PBMCs.

CDR1 is LGHDT, CDR2 YNNKEL, per germline (reference sequence). The length of the CDR3 is 16 residues. V trimming: 0 bases; J trimming: 4 bases; junction bases outside the gene matches: 2. The authors' processing: It was from reference gene primer amplification that nucleated cell counts were estimated. Repertoires were generated with immunoSEQ multiplex PCR, while TCRdb's copy carries only in-frame clones and drops some. That table is the source of V, J and clone size, and D and trimming were worked out from the DNA. Among approximately 70,000 clones listed, 88% were seen once. This TCR derives from a human donor in a cohort sampled during active COVID-19. J is TRBJ1-6 and V is TRBV3-1 (or the pseudogene TRBV3-2); 8 nucleotides agree with TRBD1. Material for sequencing was peripheral blood. CDR3 bases: TGTGCCAGCAGCCAAGATAGGACAGGGTATAATTCACCCCTCCACTTT. Protein sequence: CASSQDRTGYNSPLHF.